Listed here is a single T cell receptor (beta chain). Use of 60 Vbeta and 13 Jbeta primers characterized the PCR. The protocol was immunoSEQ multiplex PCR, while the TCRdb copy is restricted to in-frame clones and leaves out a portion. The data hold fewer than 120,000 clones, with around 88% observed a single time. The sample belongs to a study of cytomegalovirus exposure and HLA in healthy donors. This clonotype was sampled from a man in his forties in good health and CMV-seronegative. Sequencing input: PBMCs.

CDR3 DNA: TGCGCCAGCAGCTCCGGGACAGGTTACTACAATGAGCAGTTCTTC. As protein: CASSSGTGYYNEQFF. This chain connects TRBV5-1 to TRBJ2-1; 8 bases are shared with TRBD1. This CDR3 spans 15 amino acids. CDR1 and CDR2 (germline): SGHRS, YFSETQ. The ends lost 3 bases at V and 3 bases at J; junction bases unmatched: 5.